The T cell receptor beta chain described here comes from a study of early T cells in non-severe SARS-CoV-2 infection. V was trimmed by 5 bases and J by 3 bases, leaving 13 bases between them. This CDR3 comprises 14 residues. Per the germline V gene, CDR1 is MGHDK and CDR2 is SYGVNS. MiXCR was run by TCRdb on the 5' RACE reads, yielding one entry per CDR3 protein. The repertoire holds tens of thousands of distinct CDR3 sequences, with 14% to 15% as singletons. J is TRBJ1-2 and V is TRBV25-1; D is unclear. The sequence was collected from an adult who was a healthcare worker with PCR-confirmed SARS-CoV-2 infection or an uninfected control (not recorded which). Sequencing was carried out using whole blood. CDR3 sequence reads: CASSFLSGDYGYTF. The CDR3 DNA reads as TGTGCCAGCAGTTTCCTATCTGGGGACTATGGCTACACCTTC.